This T cell receptor beta chain was recovered during a study of beta chain features in type 1 diabetes. Across the whole study: When patients were set against healthy donors, age, gender and cell yields were similar. The number of sorted cells examined across all samples was 107,917,701. Broader study findings: Shorter TCRB CDR3s, moderately but significantly so, were found in Type 1 diabetes patients in all four CD4+ subsets.

The CDR3 length is 13 residues. The germline CDR1 and CDR2 sequences are SQVTM and ANQGSEA. Trimming removed 7 bases at V and 2 bases at J, with 12 bases between. Naive, central memory, regulatory and stem cell-like memory cells within the CD4+ compartment were sorted using CD45RO/CCR7/CD25/CD127/CD95/CD27. This clone has a handful of counts. The antigen remains undetermined. Every isolated RNA sample was fully reverse transcribed, so sequencing captured expressed TCRB transcripts. Sequencing used immunoSEQ multiplex PCR; TCRdb keeps in-frame clones, though not all of them. The table records fewer than 500,000 clones, more than 11% of them present only once.

Material for sequencing was naive CD4+ T cells from blood. The chain carries TRBV29-1 and TRBJ2-1; weak D call: TRBD1 (6 bases). This TCR derives from a man aged 25-45 years in good health. The CDR3 coding sequence is TGCAGCGGACAGGACTGGCCCTACAATGAGCAGTTCTTC. Its translation is CSGQDWPYNEQFF.